Below are 12 T cell receptor beta chains sequenced from a single sample in a study of Ad26.COV2.S vaccination and SARS-CoV-2 variants. Repertoires were generated with immunoSEQ multiplex PCR, while TCRdb's copy carries only in-frame clones and drops some. Of about 350,000 clones in the sample, 92% are singletons; the top ten hold 3.9%. Sequencing was performed on peripheral blood, taken after recovery from COVID-19. These receptors were obtained from a human donor who had recovered from COVID-19.

The chain is built from TRBV4-3 and TRBJ2-7; weak D call: TRBD1 (7 bases). V was pared by 0 bases and J by 2 bases, with 11 bases between. The germline gives CDR1 LGHNA, CDR2 YSLEER. The CDR3 is made up of 15 amino acids. The CDR3 spells CASSQEEGATYEQYF. CDR3 nucleotide sequence: TGCGCCAGCAGCCAAGAGGAGGGGGCCACCTACGAGCAGTACTTC.

The rearrangement joins TRBV9 to TRBJ1-2; unclear D gene. Trimming cost V 3 bases and J 8 bases, with 20 bases left between them. Germline V gives CDR1 SGDLS, CDR2 YYNGEE. CDR3 length equals 15 residues. Here the CDR3 reads CASSANTAPGGGYTF. Here the CDR3 DNA reads TGTGCCAGCAGCGCCAATACGGCCCCGGGCGGGGGCTACACCTTC.

This sequence joins TRBV9 and TRBJ2-1; no clear D. CDR1 and CDR2 (germline): SGDLS, YYNGEE. The V and J ends lost 6 bases and 9 bases respectively, with 22 bases between them. The length of the CDR3 is 15 residues. The CDR3 sequence: CASTRRVGGSGEQFF. CDR3 in DNA: TGTGCCAGCACGCGGAGAGTTGGCGGTTCAGGTGAGCAGTTCTTC.

V usage is TRBV12-3 or TRBV12-4 and J usage is TRBJ2-1, with D unresolved. Trimming took off 5 bases at V and 8 bases at J, with 10 bases between the two ends. The CDR3 loop spans 12 amino acids. CDR3 sequence reads: CASSPVRHEQFF. The CDR3 DNA follows: TGTGCCAGCAGTCCCGTTCGGCATGAGCAGTTCTTC.

V usage is TRBV5-1 and J usage is TRBJ2-2, with D maybe TRBD1 (5 bases). CDR1 is SGHRS, CDR2 YFSETQ, per germline. The V end lost 1 base, the J end lost 7 bases, and 14 bases lay between the germline ends. This CDR3 contains 15 residues. The CDR3 nucleotides are TGCGCCAGCAGCTTGAACCCAGGGCGAGGCGGGGAGCTGTTTTTT. The encoded protein is CASSLNPGRGGELFF. Full variable domain (missing parts from reference TRBV5-1 and TRBJ2-2): KAGVTQTPRYLIKTRGQQVTLSCSPISGHRSVSWYQQTPGQGLQFLFEYFSETQRNKGNFPGRFSGRQFSNSRSEMNVSTLELGDSALYLCASSLNPGRGGELFFGEGSRLTVL.

This chain links TRBV24-1 with TRBJ2-1; a weak D match, TRBD1 (6 bases). Trimming shortened V by 7 bases and J by 9 bases, and 12 bases separated the two germline ends. This CDR3 is built from 12 residues. The germline V gene encodes CDR1 KGHDR and CDR2 SFDVKD. CDR3 residues: CATSTDSSEQFF. CDR3 bases: TGTGCCACCAGCACGGACAGCAGTGAGCAGTTCTTC.

V gene TRBV9 combines with J gene TRBJ1-5; D call uncertain. There are 15 residues in the CDR3. Germline CDR1 SGDLS, CDR2 YYNGEE. Trimming removed 0 bases from V and 3 bases from J, with 10 bases in between. The CDR3, as DNA: TGTGCCAGCAGCGTAGATGGTGCCTCCAATCAGCCCCAGCATTTT. Protein: CASSVDGASNQPQHF.

V and J are TRBV3-1 (or the pseudogene TRBV3-2) and TRBJ1-3; D gene ambiguous. CDR3 length equals 15 residues. Germline V gene lookup returns CDR1 LGHDT and CDR2 YNNKEL (reference sequence). Trimming took off 1 base at V and 0 bases at J, with 7 bases between the two ends. This chain's CDR3 is CASSQGPFSGNTIYF. The DNA for the CDR3 is TGTGCCAGCAGCCAAGGTCCCTTCTCTGGAAACACCATATATTTT.

V and J are TRBV6-6 and TRBJ2-1, with 8 bases fitting TRBD2. CDR1 is MNHNY, CDR2 SVGAGI, per germline (reference sequence). This CDR3 has 15 residues. After removal of 2 bases from V and 5 bases from J, the junction contained 5 bases not matched to a gene. CDR3 coding DNA: TGTGCCAGCAGTTACCCGGGGGGGCAGGACAATGAGCAGTTCTTC. It yields the protein CASSYPGGQDNEQFF.

J is TRBJ2-7 and V is TRBV5-6, with 7 bases lining up with TRBD2. With 1 base clipped from V and 2 bases from J, the junction kept 3 bases outside the gene matches. The CDR3 spans 14 residues. Germline lookup yields CDR1 SGHDT and CDR2 YYEEEE. CDR3 in DNA: TGTGCCAGCAGCTTGAAGCGGGGTCCCTACGAGCAGTACTTC. The encoded protein is CASSLKRGPYEQYF.

The J gene is TRBJ2-1, the V gene TRBV24-1; a weak D match, TRBD2 (5 bases). Deletions cut 2 bases from V and 5 bases from J, with 15 bases between. This CDR3 is 16 amino acids long. Germline-derived CDR1 and CDR2 are KGHDR and SFDVKD. In DNA, the CDR3 is TGTGCCACCAGTGATTCCCCCTCTGGGAGAGACAATGAGCAGTTCTTC. It yields the protein CATSDSPSGRDNEQFF.

V is TRBV6-1 and J is TRBJ1-2; TRBD1 is a possible D gene (6 bases). V was trimmed by 0 bases and J by 4 bases, leaving 18 bases between them. In germline, CDR1 is MNHNS, CDR2 SASEGT. The CDR3 is 17 amino acids. This CDR3 is CASSEARSGGQSYGYTF. The CDR3 DNA reads TGTGCCAGCAGTGAAGCGAGGTCGGGGGGCCAATCCTATGGCTACACCTTC.